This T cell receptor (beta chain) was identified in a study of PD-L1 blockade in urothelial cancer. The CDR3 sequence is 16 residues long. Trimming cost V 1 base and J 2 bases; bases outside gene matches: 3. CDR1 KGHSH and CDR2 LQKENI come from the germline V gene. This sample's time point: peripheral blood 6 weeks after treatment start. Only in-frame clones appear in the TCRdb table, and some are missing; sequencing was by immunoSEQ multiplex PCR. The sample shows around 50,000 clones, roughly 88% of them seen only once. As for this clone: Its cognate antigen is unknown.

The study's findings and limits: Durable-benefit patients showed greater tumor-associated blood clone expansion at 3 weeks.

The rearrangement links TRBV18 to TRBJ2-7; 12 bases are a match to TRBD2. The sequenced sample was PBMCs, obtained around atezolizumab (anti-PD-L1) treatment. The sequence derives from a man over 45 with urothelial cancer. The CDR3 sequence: CASSPRSSGRAYEQYF. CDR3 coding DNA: TGTGCCAGCTCACCACGGTCTAGCGGGAGGGCCTACGAGCAGTACTTC.